A single sample is the source of the 24 T cell receptor beta chains below, sequenced in a study of memory CD4+ T cells and cytomegalovirus serostatus. TCRdb's copy holds only in-frame clones and misses some; the assay was immunoSEQ multiplex PCR. In the table there are tens of thousands of clones, over 65% of which are singletons. The sort gate was single viable CD3+CD4+CD8-CD45RO+ cells for memory CD4+ T cells. Sequenced: memory CD4+ T cells from blood. The source is an adult in good health and CMV-seropositive.

About this clone itself: Other DNA sequences of this sample code for an identical CDR3. This rearrangement joins TRBV30 to TRBJ1-5; 7 bases align to TRBD1. This CDR3 is 13 amino acids long. CDR1 is GTSNPN, CDR2 SVGIG, per germline (reference sequence). Trimming at V came to 1 base and at J to 4 bases, leaving 1 base not matched to a gene. The CDR3, as DNA: TGTGCCTGGAGTGGACAGGGAAATCAGCCCCAGCATTTT. The encoded protein is CAWSGQGNQPQHF. Full variable domain (rest looked up from reference TRBV30 and TRBJ1-5): SQTIHQWPATLVQPVGSPLSLECTVEGTSNPNLYWYRQAAGRGLQLLFYSVGIGQISSEVPQNLSASRPQDRQFILSSKKLLLSDSGFYLCAWSGQGNQPQHFGDGTRLSIL.

This chain uses TRBV28 with TRBJ1-5; no clear D gene. The CDR3 contains 15 residues. Germline V gene lookup returns CDR1 MDHEN and CDR2 SYDVKM. Trimming took 8 bases from V and 2 from J, leaving 16 bases between them. As DNA, the CDR3 is TGTGCCAGCGAGACAATTGAGGCGGGCAATCAGCCCCAGCATTTT. This gives the protein CASETIEAGNQPQHF.

In its sample, this clone was seen once. The gene calls are TRBV7-2 and TRBJ2-1; D gene uncertain. V dropped 1 base and J dropped 2 bases, with 3 bases sitting between them. The CDR3 extends over 13 amino acids. Germline CDR1 SGHTA, CDR2 FQGNSA. The CDR3 nucleotides are TGTGCCAGCAGCTTAGTAGCCTACAATGAGCAGTTCTTC. The encoded protein is CASSLVAYNEQFF.

The V and J genes are TRBV27 and TRBJ1-1, with a weak D call TRBD1 (5 bases). There are 13 residues in the CDR3. CDR1 is MNHEY and CDR2 is SMNVEV in the germline V gene (reference sequence). The V gene lost 7 bases and the J gene lost 4 bases, with 13 bases spanning the gap. The CDR3 DNA sequence: TGTGCCAGCATAACTCAGGGAGGCACTGAAGCTTTCTTT. This gives the protein CASITQGGTEAFF.

The genes are TRBV7-3 and TRBJ2-6; D is uncertain. Trimming pared 1 base from V and 0 bases from J, leaving 1 base between. The CDR3 has 14 residues. From germline, CDR1 is SGHTA and CDR2 FQGTGA. The CDR3 sequence: CASSLNSGANVLTF. In DNA, the CDR3 is TGTGCCAGCAGCTTAAACTCTGGGGCCAACGTCCTGACTTTC.

This clone occurred a few times. The chain recombines TRBV5-5 with TRBJ1-1; D uncertain. Trimming removed 4 bases at V and 1 base at J, with 14 bases between. This CDR3 is built from 15 residues. Germline loops: CDR1 SGHKS, CDR2 YYEKEE (reference sequence). The CDR3 nucleotides read TGTGCCAGCAGCCCGGTAGTCTGGGCGAACACTGAAGCTTTCTTT. Its protein product is CASSPVVWANTEAFF.

This chain links TRBV5-8 with TRBJ2-1; 11 nucleotides match TRBD2. Germline-derived CDR1 and CDR2 are SGHTS and YDEGEE. The ends lost 4 bases at V and 10 bases at J; junction bases unmatched: 4. The CDR3 extends over 13 amino acids. CDR3 loop: CASSRLAGFEQFF. CDR3 nucleotides: TGTGCCAGCAGCCGACTAGCGGGATTCGAGCAGTTCTTC.

The V gene is TRBV28, the J gene TRBJ1-2; D call uncertain. CDR1 MDHEN and CDR2 SYDVKM come from the germline V gene. Trimming took 1 base from V and 6 from J, leaving 3 bases between them. The CDR3 consists of 11 residues. The CDR3 spells CASSLFDGYTF. The CDR3 nucleotides are TGTGCCAGCAGTTTATTTGATGGCTACACCTTC.

The chain combines TRBV7-8 with TRBJ2-2; no clear D gene. The CDR3 is 17 residues long. Between the trimmed V and J ends, which lost 0 bases and 1 base, there was a span of 12 bases. Germline V gene data show CDR1 as SGHVS and CDR2 as FQNEAQ. The DNA of the CDR3 is TGTGCCAGCAGCTTAGCAACTGGCGGCATGAACACCGGGGAGCTGTTTTTT. Translating gives CASSLATGGMNTGELFF.

CDR3 nucleotides: TGTGCCAGCAGGTATGAGGGGAATACGCAGTATTTT. It is translated as CASRYEGNTQYF. This chain links TRBV5-6 with TRBJ2-3, with D perhaps assigned TRBD1 or TRBD2 (5 bases each). V was shortened by 5 bases and J by 7 bases, with 11 bases between the two germline ends. The CDR3 contains 12 residues. Germline loops: CDR1 SGHDT, CDR2 YYEEEE.

This clone was detected only a few times. The V and J genes are TRBV18 and TRBJ2-3; maybe TRBD2 (6 bases). The length of the CDR3 is 14 residues. CDR1 and CDR2 from the germline V gene are KGHSH and LQKENI. The V gene lost 10 bases and the J gene lost 0 bases, with 14 bases spanning the gap. The CDR3 DNA reads as TGTGCCACCTCCGGGAGAACTAGCACAGATACGCAGTATTTT. It yields the protein CATSGRTSTDTQYF.

V usage is TRBV6-6 and J usage is TRBJ1-1; TRBD1 might be the D (6 bases). From germline, CDR1 is MNHNY and CDR2 SVGAGI (reference sequence). Trimming removed 5 bases from V and 1 base from J, with 14 bases in between. The CDR3 contains 15 residues. The CDR3 protein is CASSQGHSGNTEAFF. For the CDR3, the DNA is TGTGCCAGCAGTCAGGGACACTCAGGGAACACTGAAGCTTTCTTT.

This chain links TRBV7-8 with TRBJ2-3, with 8 bases aligning to TRBD1. V gave up 1 base and J gave up 3 bases; unmatched junction bases: 6. Germline V lookup: CDR1 SGHVS, CDR2 FQNEAQ. The CDR3 is 16 residues long. The CDR3 nucleotides read TGTGCCAGCAGCTTAGTGCGGACAGGGTTGACAGATACGCAGTATTTT. This codes for CASSLVRTGLTDTQYF.

The chain is built from TRBV27 and TRBJ2-1, with a tentative D call TRBD1 (5 bases). CDR1 is MNHEY and CDR2 is SMNVEV in the germline V gene (reference sequence). Trimming removed 8 bases from V and 4 bases from J, with 9 bases in between. The CDR3 contains 12 residues. The CDR3 region is CASGTGYNEQFF. The CDR3 nucleotides are TGTGCCAGCGGAACAGGTTACAATGAGCAGTTCTTC.

The chain combines TRBV7-9 with TRBJ1-5; 9 bases match TRBD1. The CDR3 runs 17 residues. Germline V gene data show CDR1 as SEHNR and CDR2 as FQNEAQ (reference sequence). J was trimmed by 4 bases and V by 4 bases; bases with no gene match: 11. CDR3 sequence reads: CASSSWTGALGNQPQHF. The CDR3 DNA follows: TGTGCCAGCAGCTCGTGGACAGGGGCCCTCGGAAATCAGCCCCAGCATTTT.

This clone appeared once. The chain uses TRBV7-2 and TRBJ2-2; D tentatively fits TRBD1 or TRBD2 (5 bases each). From germline, CDR1 is SGHTA and CDR2 FQGNSA. Trimming removed 2 bases from V and 4 bases from J, with 14 bases in between. The CDR3 length is 16 residues. CDR3 sequence (DNA): TGTGCCAGCAGCTTAATGGGACCCGGGGTCACCGGGGAGCTGTTTTTT. This gives the protein CASSLMGPGVTGELFF.

V is TRBV7-2 and J is TRBJ1-2, with 7 positions matching TRBD1. Germline V gives CDR1 SGHTA, CDR2 FQGNSA. The CDR3 spans 15 residues. The V segment lost 5 bases and the J segment 7 bases; nucleotides outside the gene matches: 13. The CDR3 region has the DNA TGTGCCAGCAGCCCACCGGGACAGAGCGCAGGTGGCTACACCTTC. It specifies CASSPPGQSAGGYTF.

The chain has TRBV28 and TRBJ2-7; 7 bases map to TRBD1. V was clipped by 2 bases and J by 4 bases; unmatched bases: 5. CDR1 is MDHEN, CDR2 SYDVKM, per germline. The CDR3 covers 14 residues. CDR3 nucleotide sequence: TGTGCCAGCAGTTTAACAGGGGTGAATTACGAGCAGTACTTC. Translating it yields CASSLTGVNYEQYF.

This clone was observed a single time. V is TRBV28 and J is TRBJ1-1; the match to TRBD1 covers 7 bases. J lost 8 bases, V lost 6 bases, and 15 bases had no gene match. Germline CDR1 MDHEN, CDR2 SYDVKM. The CDR3 is 15 amino acids. CDR3 sequence reads: CASRYTNRGQDEAFF. CDR3 DNA: TGTGCCAGCAGATATACAAACCGAGGACAGGACGAAGCTTTCTTT.

The chain employs TRBV28 and TRBJ1-2; 8 bases agree with TRBD1. J lost 4 bases, V lost 5 bases, and 6 bases had no gene match. The CDR3 has 14 residues. The germline V gene encodes CDR1 MDHEN and CDR2 SYDVKM. CDR3 coding DNA: TGTGCCAGCAGTCCCTTGGACAGGGTCTATGGCTACACCTTC. Translated, it gives CASSPLDRVYGYTF.

The chain employs TRBV12-5 and TRBJ2-3; 7 bases fit TRBD2. The CDR3 spans 15 residues. Germline CDR1 is LGHNT and CDR2 is FRNRAP. Trimming took 4 bases from V and 1 from J; bases not matched to a gene: 5. CDR3 sequence (DNA): TGTGCTAGTGGTTGGGAGGGCAGAGGCACAGATACGCAGTATTTT. Its protein is CASGWEGRGTDTQYF. Filled out from reference TRBV12-5 and TRBJ2-3, the complete variable domain reads DARVTQTPRHKVTEMGQEVTMRCQPILGHNTVFWYRQTMMQGLELLAYFRNRAPLDDSGMPKDRFSAEMPDATLATLKIQPSEPRDSAVYFCASGWEGRGTDTQYFGPGTRLTVL.

The chain combines TRBV5-1 with TRBJ2-7, with unresolved D. Germline lookup yields CDR1 SGHRS and CDR2 YFSETQ. Trimming shortened V by 4 bases and J by 6 bases, and 11 bases separated the two germline ends. There are 12 residues in the CDR3. The CDR3 reads CASSRDFAEQYF. The CDR3, as DNA: TGCGCCAGCAGCCGAGACTTCGCCGAGCAGTACTTC.

J is TRBJ1-2 and V is TRBV29-1; possibly TRBD1 for D (6 bases). Per germline, CDR1 SQVTM and CDR2 ANQGSEA. This CDR3 spans 11 amino acids. Deletions cut 7 bases from V and 8 bases from J, with 14 bases between. In DNA form, the CDR3 reads TGCAGCGCAGGGGACGGGTTGGGCTACACCTTC. It translates to CSAGDGLGYTF.

The V and J genes are TRBV2 and TRBJ2-2; possibly TRBD2 for D (6 bases). The CDR3 is made up of 14 amino acids. V lost 7 bases to trimming and J lost 2 bases, with 11 bases between them. Germline CDR1 is SNHLY and CDR2 is FYNNEI. CDR3 nucleotides: TGTGCCAGCATCTTGGGAGGAAACACCGGGGAGCTGTTTTTT. It translates to CASILGGNTGELFF.